The 19 T cell receptor beta chains below all came from one sample that was sequenced in a study of OX40 agonist ivuxolimab in advanced cancers. Clones were sequenced by immunoSEQ multiplex PCR, and TCRdb holds only the in-frame ones, with some missing. The sample holds roughly 60,000 clones, 91% seen once. Sequencing used CD4+ or CD8+ T cells sorted from blood, obtained in a trial of the OX40 agonist ivuxolimab. The origin of the receptors is an adult with an advanced solid tumor such as melanoma, head and neck, liver or kidney cancer.

V usage is TRBV28 and J usage is TRBJ2-1; D gene uncertain. CDR1 MDHEN and CDR2 SYDVKM come from the germline V gene. This CDR3 has 11 amino acids. Trimming shortened V by 6 bases and J by 6 bases, and 6 bases separated the two germline ends. The CDR3 DNA sequence: TGTGCCAGCAGCCGATTCAATGAGCAGTTCTTC. This gives the protein CASSRFNEQFF. The full variable domain, completed using reference TRBV28 and TRBJ2-1, is DVKVTQSSRYLVKRTGEKVFLECVQDMDHENMFWYRQDPGLGLRLIYFSYDVKMKEKGDIPEGYSVSREKKERFSLILESASTNQTSMYLCASSRFNEQFFGPGTRLTVL.

This clone was seen only a few times. The rearrangement uses TRBV7-9 and TRBJ2-1, with TRBD2 matching 8 bases. Germline V gene lookup returns CDR1 SEHNR and CDR2 FQNEAQ (reference sequence). V shed 1 base and J 8 bases; nucleotides not matched to a gene: 7. The CDR3 is 15 residues long. In nucleotides, the CDR3 is TGTGCCAGCAGCTTAGTCGTAGCGGGAAAGTATGAGCAGTTCTTC. It codes for CASSLVVAGKYEQFF.

The CDR3 region is CASSPQTSGAYEQYF. The DNA for the CDR3 is TGCGCCAGCAGCCCCCAGACTAGCGGGGCCTACGAGCAGTACTTC. The rearrangement uses TRBV5-1 and TRBJ2-7; TRBD2 matches 11 bases. This CDR3 has 15 amino acids. The junction had 5 bases not matched to a gene; V was cut back by 4 bases and J by 2 bases. Germline values: CDR1 SGHRS, CDR2 YFSETQ.

The chain links TRBV18 to TRBJ2-7, with D tentatively TRBD1 (6 bases). CDR1 is KGHSH and CDR2 is LQKENI in the germline V gene. CDR3 size: 15 residues. The germline V and J ends were trimmed by 3 bases and 2 bases, with 14 bases remaining between them. For the CDR3, the DNA is TGTGCCAGCTCACCCACCGACAGGTTACCCTACGAGCAGTACTTC. Its protein is CASSPTDRLPYEQYF.

The V call is TRBV15, the J call TRBJ2-2, with 9 bases lining up with TRBD1. Germline CDR1 LNHNV, CDR2 YYDKDF (reference sequence). V lost 1 base and J lost 7; bases outside the gene matches: 10. This CDR3 spans 17 amino acids. CDR3 loop: CATSRGVTGGDVGELFF. The DNA of the CDR3 is TGTGCCACCAGCAGAGGGGTAACAGGGGGCGACGTCGGGGAGCTGTTTTTT.

The chain uses TRBV9 and TRBJ2-3; 7 bases fit TRBD2. The junction had 7 bases not matched to a gene; V was cut back by 0 bases and J by 6 bases. The germline V gene encodes CDR1 SGDLS and CDR2 YYNGEE. The CDR3 covers 15 residues. CDR3 nucleotide sequence: TGTGCCAGCAGCGTAGAGGGCGGGAGACGTGATACGCAGTATTTT. It encodes CASSVEGGRRDTQYF.

The CDR3 nucleotides read TGTGCCAGCACCCTGAAGGGGACAGATACGCAGTATTTT. Translating it yields CASTLKGTDTQYF. J is TRBJ2-3 and V is TRBV5-4, with D possibly matching TRBD1 (5 bases). The CDR3 contains 13 residues. V gave up 6 bases and J gave up 3 bases, with 11 bases separating them. Germline V lookup: CDR1 SGHNT, CDR2 YYREEE (reference sequence).

The chain employs TRBV4-3 and TRBJ2-5; the D is unclear. Per germline, CDR1 LGHNA and CDR2 YSLEER. The V gene lost 1 base and the J gene lost 0 bases, with 9 bases spanning the gap. This CDR3 spans 15 amino acids. In DNA form, the CDR3 reads TGCGCCAGCAGCCAAGGTGCCCTGTACCAAGAGACCCAGTACTTC. Translation: CASSQGALYQETQYF.

The chain couples TRBV14 to TRBJ1-2; tentative D call: TRBD1 (6 bases). This CDR3 region has 14 residues. Per the germline V gene, CDR1 is SGHDN and CDR2 is FVKESK. With 3 bases removed from V and 6 bases from J, the gap between germline ends came to 14 bases. The DNA of the CDR3 is TGTGCCAGCAGCCATGTGACAGGACCAAATGGCTACACCTTC. Its protein is CASSHVTGPNGYTF.

The V gene is TRBV9, the J gene TRBJ2-2; D remains ambiguous. The germline gives CDR1 SGDLS, CDR2 YYNGEE. Trimming removed 0 bases from V and 7 bases from J, with 13 bases in between. The CDR3 loop spans 15 amino acids. The CDR3 reads CASSVEVGAGGELFF. The CDR3 nucleotides read TGTGCCAGCAGCGTAGAGGTGGGCGCAGGCGGGGAGCTGTTTTTT.

The chain carries TRBV25-1 and TRBJ1-4; D unresolved. The germline gives CDR1 MGHDK, CDR2 SYGVNS. V gave up 3 bases and J gave up 8 bases, with 13 bases separating them. The CDR3 covers 14 residues. The CDR3 loop reads CASSEATVGEKLFF. The CDR3 nucleotides are TGTGCCAGCAGTGAGGCCACCGTAGGCGAAAAACTGTTTTTT.

The table lists this clone with a few counts. The rearrangement joins TRBV28 to TRBJ2-7; D is uncertain. Trimming left V 6 bases short and J 2 bases short, with 11 bases between. CDR1 is MDHEN and CDR2 is SYDVKM in the germline V gene. The CDR3 extends over 13 amino acids. This CDR3 reads CASSSRFPYEQYF. The CDR3 DNA follows: TGTGCCAGCAGCTCGCGGTTCCCCTACGAGCAGTACTTC.

This chain links TRBV6-5 with TRBJ2-7; D could derive from TRBD1 or TRBD2 (6 bases each). CDR3 length equals 14 residues. The germline V gene encodes CDR1 MNHEY and CDR2 SVGAGI. Deletions cut 4 bases from V and 1 base from J, with 11 bases between. DNA of the CDR3: TGTGCCAGCAGTTTAGGGGGGTCGTCCTACGAGCAGTACTTC. This encodes CASSLGGSSYEQYF.

This rearrangement joins TRBV29-1 to TRBJ2-2; 10 bases agree with TRBD2. Germline-derived CDR1 and CDR2 are SQVTM and ANQGSEA. This CDR3 contains 14 residues. V lost 3 bases, J lost 8 bases, and 6 bases stayed unmatched. The CDR3: CSVDVSGRMGELFF. DNA for the CDR3: TGCAGCGTTGATGTTAGCGGGAGGATGGGGGAGCTGTTTTTT.

Turning to this clone: The germline gene is not matched at one end of the junction; a read error may be the cause. V gene TRBV7-7 combines with J gene TRBJ2-5; D is unclear. The CDR3 is made up of 12 amino acids. Germline-derived CDR1 and CDR2 are SSHAT and FNYEAQ (reference sequence). The CDR3 protein is CASSFLGETQYF. DNA for the CDR3: TGTGCTAGCAGCTTTCTGGGAGAGACCCAGTACTTC.

The chain is built from TRBV19 and TRBJ2-2, with D possibly being TRBD2 (6 bases). There are 13 residues in the CDR3. CDR1 is LNHDA, CDR2 SQIVND, per germline (reference sequence). V shed 8 bases and J shed 8 bases, with 15 bases lying between them. DNA of the CDR3: TGTGCCAGTGGGGGGACGGGTAAAGGGGAGCTGTTTTTT. This gives the protein CASGGTGKGELFF.

The chain uses TRBV20-1 and TRBJ1-1; D is perhaps TRBD1 (6 bases). The germline V gene has CDR1 DFQATT and CDR2 SNEGSKA (reference sequence). Deletions cut 6 bases from V and 11 bases from J, with 13 bases between. This CDR3 comprises 10 residues. The CDR3 loop is CSADGGAAFF. As DNA, the CDR3 is TGCAGTGCCGATGGGGGGGCCGCTTTCTTT.

The chain links TRBV2 to TRBJ1-1, with 8 bases matching TRBD1. Germline V CDR1 and CDR2: SNHLY, FYNNEI. The V gene end was trimmed by 8 bases and the J gene end by 5 bases; junction bases not matched to a gene: 4. This CDR3 region has 12 residues. CDR3 sequence: CASGQGRTEAFF. The CDR3 nucleotides are TGTGCCAGCGGACAGGGACGAACTGAAGCTTTCTTT.

This rearrangement joins TRBV6-5 to TRBJ1-5; 11 nucleotides match TRBD1. The CDR3 sequence is 15 residues long. Germline values: CDR1 MNHEY, CDR2 SVGAGI. Trimming removed 6 bases from V and 1 base from J; junction bases left unmatched: 2. The CDR3 spells CASSWTGGSNQPQHF. CDR3 nucleotides: TGTGCCAGCAGCTGGACAGGGGGCAGCAATCAGCCCCAGCATTTT.